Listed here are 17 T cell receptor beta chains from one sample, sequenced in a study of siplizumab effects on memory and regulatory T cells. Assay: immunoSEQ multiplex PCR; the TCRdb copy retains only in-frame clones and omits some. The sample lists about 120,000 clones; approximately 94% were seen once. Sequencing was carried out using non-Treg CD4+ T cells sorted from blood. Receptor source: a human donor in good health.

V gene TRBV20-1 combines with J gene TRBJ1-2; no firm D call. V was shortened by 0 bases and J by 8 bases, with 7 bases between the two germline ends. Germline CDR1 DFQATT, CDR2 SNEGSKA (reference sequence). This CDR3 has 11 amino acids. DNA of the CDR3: TGCAGTGCTAGAGATACATACGGCTACACCTTC. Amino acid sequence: CSARDTYGYTF.

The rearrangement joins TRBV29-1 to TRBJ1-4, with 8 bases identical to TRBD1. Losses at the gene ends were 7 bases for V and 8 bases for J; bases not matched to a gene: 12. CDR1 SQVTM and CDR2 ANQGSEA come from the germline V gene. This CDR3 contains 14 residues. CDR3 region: CSAIFDRGGEKLFF. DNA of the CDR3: TGCAGCGCTATTTTCGACAGGGGAGGAGAAAAACTGTTTTTT. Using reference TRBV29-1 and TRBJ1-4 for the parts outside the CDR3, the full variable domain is SAVISQKPSRDICQRGTSLTIQCQVDSQVTMMFWYRQQPGQSLTLIATANQGSEATYESGFVIDKFPISRPNLTFSTLTVSNMSPEDSSIYLCSAIFDRGGEKLFFGSGTQLSVL.

In DNA, the CDR3 is TGTGCCAGCAGCGTAGGGGATAGGGGCTCTGAAGCTTTCTTT. The encoded protein is CASSVGDRGSEAFF. The V call is TRBV9, the J call TRBJ1-1; D perhaps matches TRBD1 (5 bases). The CDR3 runs 14 residues. From germline, CDR1 is SGDLS and CDR2 YYNGEE. V gave up 0 bases and J gave up 6 bases, with 12 bases separating them. The full variable domain, with the rest looked up from reference TRBV9 and TRBJ1-1, is DSGVTQTPKHLITATGQRVTLRCSPRSGDLSVYWYQQSLDQGLQFLIQYYNGEERAKGNILERFSAQQFPDLHSELNLSSLELGDSALYFCASSVGDRGSEAFFGQGTRLTVV.

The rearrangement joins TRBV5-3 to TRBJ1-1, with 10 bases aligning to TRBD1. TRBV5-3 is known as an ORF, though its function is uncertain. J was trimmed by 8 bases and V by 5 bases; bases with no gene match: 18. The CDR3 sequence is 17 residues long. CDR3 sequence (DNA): TGTGCCAGAAGATTTAGGGGGAGGGACAGGGGACTGTTGGAAGCTTTCTTT. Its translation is CARRFRGRDRGLLEAFF.

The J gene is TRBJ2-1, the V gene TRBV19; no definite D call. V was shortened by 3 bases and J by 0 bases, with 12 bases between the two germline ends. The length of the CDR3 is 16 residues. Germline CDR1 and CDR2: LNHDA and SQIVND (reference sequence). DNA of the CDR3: TGTGCCAGTAGTATTTGGCAGACCAGCTCCTACAATGAGCAGTTCTTC. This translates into CASSIWQTSSYNEQFF.

DNA for the CDR3: TGTGCCAGCAGTTTATCGGCCGGGGACAGGGGAAAACCCGAGCAGTACTTC. Amino acid sequence: CASSLSAGDRGKPEQYF. The chain uses TRBV27 and TRBJ2-7, with TRBD1 matching over 10 bases. CDR1 MNHEY and CDR2 SMNVEV come from the germline V gene (reference sequence). This CDR3 contains 17 residues. After removal of 0 bases from V and 6 bases from J, the junction contained 11 bases not matched to a gene.

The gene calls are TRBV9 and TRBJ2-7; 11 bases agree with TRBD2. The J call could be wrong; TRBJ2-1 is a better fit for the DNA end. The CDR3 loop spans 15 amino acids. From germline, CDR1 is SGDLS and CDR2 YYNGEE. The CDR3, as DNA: TGTGCCAGCAGCGTCGATCTAACTAGCGGGGGTGAGCAGTTCTTC. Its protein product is CASSVDLTSGGEQFF.

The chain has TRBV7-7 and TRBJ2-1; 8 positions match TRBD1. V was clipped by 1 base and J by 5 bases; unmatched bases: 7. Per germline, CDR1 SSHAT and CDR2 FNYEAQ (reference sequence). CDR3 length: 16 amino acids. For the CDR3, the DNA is TGTGCCAGCAGCTTAGAGTGGACAGGGTCCCACAATGAGCAGTTCTTC. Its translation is CASSLEWTGSHNEQFF.

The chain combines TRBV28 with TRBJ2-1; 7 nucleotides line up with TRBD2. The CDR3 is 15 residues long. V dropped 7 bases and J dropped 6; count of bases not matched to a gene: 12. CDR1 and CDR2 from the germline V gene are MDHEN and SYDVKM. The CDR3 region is CASTPGGGRSNEQFF. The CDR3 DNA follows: TGTGCCAGCACCCCTGGGGGAGGGCGAAGCAATGAGCAGTTCTTC.

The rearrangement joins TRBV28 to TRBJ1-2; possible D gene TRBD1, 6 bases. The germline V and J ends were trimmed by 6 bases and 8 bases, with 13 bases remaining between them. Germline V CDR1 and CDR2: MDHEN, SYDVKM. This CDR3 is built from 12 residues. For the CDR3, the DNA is TGTGCCAGCAGAACAGGGTTGGGGGGCTACACCTTC. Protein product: CASRTGLGGYTF.

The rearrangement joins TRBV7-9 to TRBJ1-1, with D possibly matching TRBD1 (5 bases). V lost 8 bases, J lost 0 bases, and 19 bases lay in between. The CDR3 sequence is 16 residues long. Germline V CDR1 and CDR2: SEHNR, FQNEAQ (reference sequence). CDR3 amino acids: CASPRQNFGMNTEAFF. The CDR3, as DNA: TGTGCCAGCCCCCGACAGAACTTTGGAATGAACACTGAAGCTTTCTTT.

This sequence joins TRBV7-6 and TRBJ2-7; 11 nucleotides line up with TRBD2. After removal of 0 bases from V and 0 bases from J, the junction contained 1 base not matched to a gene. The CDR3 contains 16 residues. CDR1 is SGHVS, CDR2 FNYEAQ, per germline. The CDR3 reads CASSLAGLADSYEQYF. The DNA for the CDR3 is TGTGCCAGCAGCTTAGCGGGACTAGCGGACTCCTACGAGCAGTACTTC. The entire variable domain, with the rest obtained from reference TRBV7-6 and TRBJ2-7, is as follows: GAGVSQSPRYKVTKRGQDVALRCDPISGHVSLYWYRQALGQGPEFLTYFNYEAQQDKSGLPNDRFSAERPEGSISTLTIQRTEQRDSAMYRCASSLAGLADSYEQYFGPGTRLTVT.

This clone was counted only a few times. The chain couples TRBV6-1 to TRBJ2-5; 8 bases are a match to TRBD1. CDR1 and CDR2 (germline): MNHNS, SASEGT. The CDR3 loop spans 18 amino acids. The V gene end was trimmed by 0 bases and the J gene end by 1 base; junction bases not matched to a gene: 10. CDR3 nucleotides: TGTGCCAGCAGTGAAGCGGGCTCCGGACAGGGCTTCCAAGAGACCCAGTACTTC. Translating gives CASSEAGSGQGFQETQYF.

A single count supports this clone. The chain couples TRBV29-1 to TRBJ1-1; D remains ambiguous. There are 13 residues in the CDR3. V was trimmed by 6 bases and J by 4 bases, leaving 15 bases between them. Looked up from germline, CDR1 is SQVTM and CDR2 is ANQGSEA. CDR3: CSVSPMYPTEAFF. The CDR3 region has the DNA TGCAGCGTCTCCCCCATGTACCCCACTGAAGCTTTCTTT. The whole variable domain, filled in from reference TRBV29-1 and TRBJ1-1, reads SAVISQKPSRDICQRGTSLTIQCQVDSQVTMMFWYRQQPGQSLTLIATANQGSEATYESGFVIDKFPISRPNLTFSTLTVSNMSPEDSSIYLCSVSPMYPTEAFFGQGTRLTVV.

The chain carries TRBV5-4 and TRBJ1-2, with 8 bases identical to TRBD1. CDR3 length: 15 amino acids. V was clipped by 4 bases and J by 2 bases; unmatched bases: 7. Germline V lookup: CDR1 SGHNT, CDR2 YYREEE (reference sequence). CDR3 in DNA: TGTGCCAGCAGCCGCGGACAGGGATCCAACTATGGCTACACCTTC. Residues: CASSRGQGSNYGYTF.

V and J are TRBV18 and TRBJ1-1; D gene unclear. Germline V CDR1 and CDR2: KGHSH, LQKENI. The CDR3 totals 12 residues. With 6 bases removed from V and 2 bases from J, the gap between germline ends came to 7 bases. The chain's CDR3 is CASSLFNTEAFF. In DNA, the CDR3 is TGTGCCAGCTCCTTATTTAACACTGAAGCTTTCTTT.

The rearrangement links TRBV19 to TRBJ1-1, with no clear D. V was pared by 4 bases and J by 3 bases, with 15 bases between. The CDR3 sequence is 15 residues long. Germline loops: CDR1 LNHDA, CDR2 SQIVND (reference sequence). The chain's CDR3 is CASSSMGERDTEAFF. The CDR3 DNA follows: TGTGCCAGTAGTAGTATGGGAGAAAGAGACACTGAAGCTTTCTTT.